This T cell receptor beta chain is drawn from a study of tumor and adjacent non-tumor tissue in lung cancer. The library came from three nested PCR rounds adapted from ARM-PCR protocols. TCRdb ran MiXCR on the multiplex PCR reads and lists one entry per CDR3 protein. Among fewer than 120,000 distinct CDR3 sequences listed, over 70% were seen once. No cell sorting was done before RNA was extracted from the tissue. Remarks on this clonotype: The target antigen is unknown.

The study's findings and limits: Significantly higher TCR diversity was found in tumor than normal lung.

The TCR comes from a man in his sixties or seventies with non-small cell lung cancer. The material sequenced was lung tumor tissue.

In DNA form, the CDR3 reads TGTGCCAGCAGGCAAACTAGCGGTGCGAACACCGGGGAGCTGTTTTTT. Residues: CASRQTSGANTGELFF. The genes are TRBV14 and TRBJ2-2; 8 bases align to TRBD2. The germline CDR1 and CDR2 sequences are SGHDN and FVKESK. The CDR3 consists of 16 residues. J lost 0 bases, V lost 6 bases, and 6 bases had no gene match.